This TCR beta chain came from a study of blood T cell repertoires in COVID-19. Study-wide context: The cDNA or gDNA used as material had been derived from T cells, B-cell-depleted T cells, or PBMCs.

Only in-frame clones appear in the TCRdb table, and some are missing; sequencing was by immunoSEQ multiplex PCR. This sample has 61,000 or so clones, with about 90% found just once. The TCR sequence derives from a woman aged 80 or over with active COVID-19. The sequenced material came from peripheral blood.

CDR3 nucleotides: TGTGCCAGCAGCTTAGGGGGGACAGGGGATGGCTACACCTTC. Its translation: CASSLGGTGDGYTF. This chain links TRBV13 with TRBJ1-2; TRBD1 matches at 10 bases. The CDR3 extends over 14 amino acids. V was pared by 0 bases and J by 6 bases, with 1 base of the junction left unmatched. Germline CDR1 and CDR2: PRHDT and FYEKMQ (reference sequence).